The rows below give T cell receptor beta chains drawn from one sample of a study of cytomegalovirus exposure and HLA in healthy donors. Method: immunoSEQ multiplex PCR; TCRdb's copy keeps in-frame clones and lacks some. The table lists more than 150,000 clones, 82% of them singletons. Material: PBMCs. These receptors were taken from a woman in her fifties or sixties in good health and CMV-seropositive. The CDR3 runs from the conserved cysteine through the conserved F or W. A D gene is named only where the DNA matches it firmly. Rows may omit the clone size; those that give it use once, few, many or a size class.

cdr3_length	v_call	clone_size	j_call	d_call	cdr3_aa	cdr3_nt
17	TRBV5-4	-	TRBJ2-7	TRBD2	CASSFGNSGASSYEQYF	TGTGCCAGCAGCTTTGGAAATAGCGGGGCCAGCTCCTACGAGCAGTACTTC
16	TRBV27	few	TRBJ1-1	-	CASSLSASNRNTEAFF	TGTGCCAGCAGTTTATCTGCTTCTAACAGGAACACTGAAGCTTTCTTT
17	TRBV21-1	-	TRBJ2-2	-	CASSHRDRGKITGELFF	TGTGCCAGCAGCCACCGGGACAGGGGAAAGATCACCGGGGAGCTGTTTTTT
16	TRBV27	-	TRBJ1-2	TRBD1	CASSLSGTGVNYGYTF	TGTGCCAGCAGTTTATCCGGGACAGGGGTCAACTATGGCTACACCTTC
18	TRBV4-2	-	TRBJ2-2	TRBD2	CASALPPAGEPNTGELFF	TGTGCCAGCGCCCTACCGCCAGCGGGGGAACCGAACACCGGGGAGCTGTTTTTT
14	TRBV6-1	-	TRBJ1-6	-	CASRGTLYNSPLHF	TGTGCCAGCAGGGGGACACTTTATAATTCACCCCTCCACTTT
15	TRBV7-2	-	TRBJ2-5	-	CASSGRGLEAWAQYF	TGTGCCAGCAGCGGCCGAGGGCTAGAGGCCTGGGCCCAGTACTTC
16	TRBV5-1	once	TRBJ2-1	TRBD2	CASSLYGTSGYNEQFF	TGCGCCAGCAGCTTGTACGGGACTAGCGGGTACAATGAGCAGTTCTTC
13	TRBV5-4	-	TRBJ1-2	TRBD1	CASSFTGVDGYTF	TGTGCCAGCAGCTTCACAGGGGTGGATGGCTACACCTTC
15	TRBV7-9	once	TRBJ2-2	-	CASGRWQEDTGELFF	TGTGCCAGCGGGAGGTGGCAGGAGGACACCGGGGAGCTGTTTTTT
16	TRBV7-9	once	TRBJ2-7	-	CVSSRRRGASTYEQYF	TGTGTCAGCAGCCGCCGCAGGGGGGCTAGTACCTACGAGCAGTACTTC
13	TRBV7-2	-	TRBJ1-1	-	CASSFLSATEAFF	TGTGCCAGCAGCTTTTTAAGTGCGACTGAAGCTTTCTTT
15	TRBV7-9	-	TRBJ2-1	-	CASSSKPSSYNEQFF	TGTGCCAGCAGTTCGAAACCGAGCTCCTACAATGAGCAGTTCTTC
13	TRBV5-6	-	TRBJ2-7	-	CASSLGRHYEQYF	TGTGCCAGCAGCTTGGGCAGACACTACGAGCAGTACTTC
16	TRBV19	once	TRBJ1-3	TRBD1	CASSISATGVRNTIYF	TGTGCCAGTAGTATTTCGGCTACAGGGGTTCGAAACACCATATATTTT
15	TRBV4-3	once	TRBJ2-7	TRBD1	CASSRGQGLSYEQYF	TGCGCCAGCAGCCGGGGACAGGGCCTCTCCTACGAGCAGTACTTC
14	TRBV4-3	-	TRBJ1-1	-	CASSQTLMNTEAFF	TGCGCCAGCAGCCAGACTCTTATGAACACTGAAGCTTTCTTT
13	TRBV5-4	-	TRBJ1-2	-	CASSPPFGEGYTF	TGTGCCAGCAGCCCCCCCTTCGGGGAAGGCTACACCTTC
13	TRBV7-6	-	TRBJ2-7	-	CASSPSGGHEQYF	TGTGCCAGCAGCCCCAGCGGTGGCCACGAGCAGTACTTC
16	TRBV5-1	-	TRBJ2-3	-	CASSLTGGGGTDTQYF	TGCGCCAGCAGTTTGACGGGGGGCGGAGGGACAGATACGCAGTATTTT
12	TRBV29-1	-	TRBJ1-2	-	CSVETSRRGYTF	TGCAGCGTTGAAACGTCTAGGAGGGGCTACACCTTC
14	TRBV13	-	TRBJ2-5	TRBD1	CASSVGTDQETQYF	TGTGCCAGCAGTGTCGGGACAGACCAAGAGACCCAGTACTTC
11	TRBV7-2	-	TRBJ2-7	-	CASSSSHEQYF	TGTGCCAGCAGTTCCTCCCACGAGCAGTACTTC
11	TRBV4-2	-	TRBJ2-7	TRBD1	CASGQGGEQYF	TGTGCCAGTGGACAGGGTGGCGAGCAGTACTTC
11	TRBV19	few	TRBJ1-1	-	CASIRLPEAFF	TGTGCCAGTATTAGACTGCCTGAAGCTTTCTTT
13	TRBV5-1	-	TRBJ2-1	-	CASSFQGGHEQFF	TGCGCCAGCAGCTTCCAGGGAGGTCATGAGCAGTTCTTC
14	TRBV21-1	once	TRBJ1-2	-	CASSKVKGSQGYTF	TGTGCCAGCAGCAAAGTTAAGGGGTCTCAGGGCTACACCTTC
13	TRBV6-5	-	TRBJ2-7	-	CASSYNYLREQYF	TGTGCCAGCAGTTACAACTACCTCCGCGAGCAGTACTTC
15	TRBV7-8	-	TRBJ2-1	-	CASSLGLGLINEQFF	TGTGCCAGCAGCTTAGGACTAGGGTTAATCAATGAGCAGTTCTTC
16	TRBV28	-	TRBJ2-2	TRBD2	CASEPSGGAQTGELFF	TGTGCCAGCGAGCCTAGCGGGGGGGCCCAGACCGGGGAGCTGTTTTTT
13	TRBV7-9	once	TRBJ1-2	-	CASSLARENGYTF	TGTGCCAGCAGCTTAGCCAGGGAAAATGGCTACACCTTC
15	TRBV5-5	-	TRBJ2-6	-	CASSFYGSGANVLTF	TGTGCCAGCAGCTTTTACGGGTCTGGGGCCAACGTCCTGACTTTC
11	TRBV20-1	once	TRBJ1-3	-	CSGEGGNTIYF	TGCAGTGGGGAGGGAGGAAACACCATATATTTT
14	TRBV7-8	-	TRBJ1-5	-	CASSADRRNQPQHF	TGTGCCAGCAGCGCAGACAGACGAAATCAGCCCCAGCATTTT
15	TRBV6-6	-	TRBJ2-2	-	CASIPGIANTGELFF	TGTGCCAGCATCCCAGGGATTGCGAACACCGGGGAGCTGTTTTTT
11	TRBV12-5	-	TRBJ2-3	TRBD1	CATGTDYTQYF	TGTGCTACCGGGACAGACTATACGCAGTATTTT
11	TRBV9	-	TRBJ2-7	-	CASSRGTEQYF	TGTGCCAGCAGCCGGGGAACCGAGCAGTACTTC
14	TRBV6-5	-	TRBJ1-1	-	CASSYSMAVTEAFF	TGTGCCAGCAGTTACTCGATGGCAGTCACTGAAGCTTTCTTT